This T cell receptor beta chain was observed in a study of early T cells in non-severe SARS-CoV-2 infection. Study-level background: Sequencing used unsorted whole-blood bulk RNA, so chains lack pairing.

Trimming shortened V by 0 bases and J by 0 bases, and 12 bases separated the two germline ends. Germline CDR1 is MNHEY and CDR2 is SVGAGI. The CDR3 has 16 residues. cDNA molecules, individually, were tagged with unique molecular identifiers. TCRdb passed the 5' RACE reads through MiXCR, listing each CDR3 protein once. The repertoire holds 87,000 or so distinct CDR3 sequences, with about 14% as singletons. The V call is TRBV6-5, the J call TRBJ2-7; D is undetermined. Sequenced input: whole blood. The clonotype comes from an adult who was a healthcare worker with PCR-confirmed SARS-CoV-2 infection or an uninfected control (not recorded which). The CDR3 loop is CASSYSARQSSYEQYF. DNA for the CDR3: TGTGCCAGCAGTTACTCGGCCAGGCAGAGCTCCTACGAGCAGTACTTC.